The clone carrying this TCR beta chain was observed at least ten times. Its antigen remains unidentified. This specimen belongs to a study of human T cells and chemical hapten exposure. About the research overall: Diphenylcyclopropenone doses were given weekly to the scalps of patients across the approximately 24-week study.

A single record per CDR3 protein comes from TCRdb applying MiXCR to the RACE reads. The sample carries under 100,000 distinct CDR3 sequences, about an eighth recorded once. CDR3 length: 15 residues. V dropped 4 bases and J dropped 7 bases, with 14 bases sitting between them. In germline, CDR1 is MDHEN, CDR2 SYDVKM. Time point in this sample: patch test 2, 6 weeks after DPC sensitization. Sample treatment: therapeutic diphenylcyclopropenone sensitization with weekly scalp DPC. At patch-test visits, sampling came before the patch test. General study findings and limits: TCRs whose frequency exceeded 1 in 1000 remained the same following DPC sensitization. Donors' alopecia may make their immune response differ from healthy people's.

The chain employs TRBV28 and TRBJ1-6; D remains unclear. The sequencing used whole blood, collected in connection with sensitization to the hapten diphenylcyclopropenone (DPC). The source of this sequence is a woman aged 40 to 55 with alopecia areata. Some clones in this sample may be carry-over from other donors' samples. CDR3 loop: CASSSTFLANSPLHF. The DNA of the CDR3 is TGTGCCAGCAGTTCGACCTTCTTAGCCAATTCACCCCTCCACTTT.